Listed below are T cell receptor beta chains from one sample, sequenced in a study of blood T cell repertoires in COVID-19. The table came from immunoSEQ multiplex PCR; TCRdb's copy has only in-frame clones and leaves some out. Here the sample spans 200,000 to 300,000 clones, about 85% being singletons. The sample taken for sequencing was peripheral blood. The receptor source for this set is a man between 60 and 75 years old with acute or convalescent COVID-19. Both conserved end residues are part of each CDR3. Each record gives: J gene, V gene, D gene, clone size, CDR3 DNA, CDR3 protein. D genes are given only for firm matches. Part of the rows lack a size; the others show once, few, many or a class for expanded clones.

TRBJ2-7 TRBV6-5 NA few TGTGCCAGCAGCCAGGGACTTCCCCCTAGTGTGCAGTACTTC CASSQGLPPSVQYF
TRBJ1-4 TRBV5-1 TRBD1 NA TGCGCCAGCAGCCCGGGACAGGATAATGAAAAACTGTTTTTT CASSPGQDNEKLFF
TRBJ1-5 TRBV29-1 TRBD1 NA TGCAGCGTTGGAGGGGGCTACAATCAGCCCCAGCATTTT CSVGGGYNQPQHF
TRBJ1-4 TRBV19 NA NA TGTGCCAGTAGCGGGAGACAAATTAATGAAAAACTGTTTTTT CASSGRQINEKLFF
TRBJ1-4 TRBV29-1 TRBD1 NA TGCAGCGCACGTTGGGGGACAGGGAGTGAAAAACTGTTTTTT CSARWGTGSEKLFF
TRBJ2-3 TRBV20-1 TRBD2 NA TGCAGTGCTAGTAGCCAGCGGGGGACCATCACAGATACGCAGTATTTT CSASSQRGTITDTQYF
TRBJ2-3 TRBV10-1 TRBD2 few TGCGCCAGCAGTGCTGGGGGTTTAGCGGGGAGCACAGATACGCAGTATTTT CASSAGGLAGSTDTQYF
TRBJ1-4 TRBV27 NA NA TGTGCCAGCAGTCTATGGCAGGGGGAAAAACTGTTTTTT CASSLWQGEKLFF
TRBJ2-1 TRBV7-3 TRBD2 NA TGTGCCAGCAGCCCACGCCCCGAGACTAGCGGGGGAAATGAGCAGTTCTTC CASSPRPETSGGNEQFF
TRBJ2-2 TRBV28 TRBD2 NA TGTGCCAGCAGTTTTCGGGGGGATACCGGGGAGCTGTTTTTT CASSFRGDTGELFF
TRBJ2-3 TRBV9 NA NA TGTGCCAGCAGCGGGACTGGAGATACGCAGTATTTT CASSGTGDTQYF
TRBJ2-7 TRBV7-2 NA NA TGTGCCAGCAGCCCGGGGGTCGGAGGAACCTACGAGCAGTACTTC CASSPGVGGTYEQYF
TRBJ1-2 TRBV14 NA NA TGTGCCAGCAGCCAAGGAACTCACTATGGCTACACCTTC CASSQGTHYGYTF
TRBJ2-1 TRBV7-2 TRBD2 NA TGTGCCAGCAGCTTACGAGGGGCTCCGGGGGGTGAGCAGTTCTTC CASSLRGAPGGEQFF
TRBJ2-2 TRBV9 TRBD2 NA TGTGCCAGCAGCGAGGGGCTAGCGGGAGTGTCCACCGGGGAGCTGTTTTTT CASSEGLAGVSTGELFF
TRBJ2-2 TRBV5-4 TRBD1 few TGTGCCAGCAGCCCGGGTGGGACAGGGAACACCGGGGAGCTGTTTTTT CASSPGGTGNTGELFF
TRBJ1-2 TRBV5-1 TRBD1 NA TGCGCCAGCAGCTCGCAAGGGACAGGCCACTATGGCTACACCTTC CASSSQGTGHYGYTF
TRBJ1-5 TRBV30 NA few TGTGCCTGGAGTACGGGACACCAAACGAATCAGCCCCAGCATTTT CAWSTGHQTNQPQHF
TRBJ2-3 TRBV7-3 TRBD2 NA TGTGCCAGCAGCCCGGGACTAGCGTTTACAGATACGCAGTATTTT CASSPGLAFTDTQYF
TRBJ2-1 TRBV29-1 TRBD2 NA TGCAGCGTTGAAGATCCTGAGCGGGAGTTGAATGAGCAGTTCTTC CSVEDPERELNEQFF
TRBJ2-3 TRBV7-9 NA NA TGTGCCAGCAGCTTAGTCCATGATACGCAGTATTTT CASSLVHDTQYF
TRBJ2-3 TRBV5-6 NA NA TGTGCCAGCAGCCCCTCCGGGTCCCTTAGCACAGATACGCAGTATTTT CASSPSGSLSTDTQYF
TRBJ1-6 TRBV3-1/TRBV3-2 TRBD1 NA TGTGCCAGCAGCCAGTCGACAGGGTATAATTCACCCCTCCACTTT CASSQSTGYNSPLHF
TRBJ2-1 TRBV3-1/TRBV3-2 TRBD2 NA TGTGCCAGCAGCCAAGGGTCGGCGGGAGGGCCCGGCAATGAGCAGTTCTTC CASSQGSAGGPGNEQFF
TRBJ2-5 TRBV15 NA once TGTGCCACCAGTACCCCGACGTGGGAGAACCAGTACTTC CATSTPTWENQYF
TRBJ1-1 TRBV11-1 NA NA TGTGCCAGCAGCAACGACAGGCTAGGAACTGAAGCTTTCTTT CASSNDRLGTEAFF
TRBJ1-2 TRBV30 NA NA TGTGCCTGGAGTGTTCACTCTCCTACGAACTATGGCTACACCTTC CAWSVHSPTNYGYTF
TRBJ2-5 TRBV30 NA NA TGTGCCTGGAGTCATATGCTCGGGGGAAGGACCCAGTACTTC CAWSHMLGGRTQYF
TRBJ2-1 TRBV19 TRBD1 NA TGTGCCAGCAAACCAAGGACAGGGATCAATGAGCAGTTCTTC CASKPRTGINEQFF
TRBJ2-1 TRBV11-2 TRBD1 once TGTGCCAGCAGCCGACCGGGGACAGGGAAGAATGAGCAGTTCTTC CASSRPGTGKNEQFF
TRBJ1-5 TRBV19 NA NA TGTGCCAGTAGTATCCGGTTTCAGGGAAGGAATCAGCCCCAGCATTTT CASSIRFQGRNQPQHF
TRBJ1-2 TRBV29-1 NA NA TGCAGCGCCCCGGGTCTTTATGGCTACACCTTC CSAPGLYGYTF
TRBJ1-1 TRBV5-1 NA NA TGCGCCAGCAGCTTGGGGCTGAACACTGAAGCTTTCTTT CASSLGLNTEAFF
TRBJ1-5 TRBV5-4 NA NA TGTGCCAGCAGCTTGGCAGGGGATGGAAGCAATCAGCCCCAGCATTTT CASSLAGDGSNQPQHF
TRBJ1-1 TRBV7-3 TRBD1 NA TGTGCCAGCAGCTCAGGGACAGGGGTGAACACTGAAGCTTTCTTT CASSSGTGVNTEAFF
TRBJ2-2 TRBV18 NA NA TGTGCCAGCTCATTACAGGTTCGGGACACCGGGGAGCTGTTTTTT CASSLQVRDTGELFF
TRBJ2-2 TRBV10-3 TRBD1 NA TGTGCCATCAGCTTAAGGGGGCTCGACACCGGGGAGCTGTTTTTT CAISLRGLDTGELFF
TRBJ2-1 TRBV4-2 NA once TGTGCCAGCAGCCAAGTCAATAGAGAAAATGAGCAGTTCTTC CASSQVNRENEQFF
TRBJ1-5 TRBV18 TRBD1 NA TGTGCCAGCTCACCCTCCCCAGGGGGTAGCAATCAGCCCCAGCATTTT CASSPSPGGSNQPQHF
TRBJ2-1 TRBV5-1 NA NA TGCGCCAGCAGCCGGGGAATTGAGCAGTTCTTC CASSRGIEQFF
TRBJ1-1 TRBV11-3 NA NA TGTGCCAGCAGCGGACAGTTGAACACTGAAGCTTTCTTT CASSGQLNTEAFF
TRBJ2-1 TRBV10-3 TRBD2 NA TGTGCCATCAGCGGGGGGGGATCCTACAATGAGCAGTTCTTC CAISGGGSYNEQFF
TRBJ1-4 TRBV7-6 NA NA TGTGCCAGCAGCTTAGGGGGCAGCCCTGCTTCGTCTAATGAAAAACTGTTTTTT CASSLGGSPASSNEKLFF
TRBJ1-5 TRBV19 NA NA TGTGCCAGTAGTATAGGGGGAGGACAGCCCCAGCATTTT CASSIGGGQPQHF
TRBJ1-6 TRBV27 NA NA TGTGCCAGCAGTTTCTTCAATTCACCCCTCCACTTT CASSFFNSPLHF
TRBJ2-3 TRBV20-1 NA once TGCAGTGCTAGTCCCCGTACAGATACGCAGTATTTT CSASPRTDTQYF
TRBJ2-7 TRBV27 NA once TGTGCCAGCAGTTTATCACAAAACTACGAGCAGTACTTC CASSLSQNYEQYF
TRBJ1-2 TRBV2 NA NA TGTGCCGACGTCCGGGAGCCTGGAGCTAACTATGGCTACACCTTC CADVREPGANYGYTF
TRBJ2-7 TRBV7-8 NA NA TGTGCCAGCAGCTTAGCGCTAGCTGGTTCCTACGAGCAGTACTTC CASSLALAGSYEQYF
TRBJ1-4 TRBV7-2 TRBD1 NA TGTGCCAGCAGCGCACAGGGGGCGATTGTTGAAAAACTGTTTTTT CASSAQGAIVEKLFF
TRBJ2-3 TRBV18 TRBD2 NA TGTGCCAGCTCTCCCCCGGGACTAGCGGGAGCGATCACAGATACGCAGTATTTT CASSPPGLAGAITDTQYF
TRBJ2-1 TRBV28 NA NA NA CASSFGPGLAGDNEQFF
TRBJ2-1 TRBV9 NA NA TGTGCCAGCAGCGTAGATCTAAGCACTTACAATGAGCAGTTCTTC CASSVDLSTYNEQFF
TRBJ2-3 TRBV9 NA NA TGTGCCAGCAGCGTAATACCGGGAGCCAGGGGGGATACGCAGTATTTT CASSVIPGARGDTQYF
TRBJ1-4 TRBV30 NA few TGTGCCTGGAGTGTACCGCAGACTACTAATGAAAAACTGTTTTTT CAWSVPQTTNEKLFF
TRBJ1-5 TRBV4-1 NA NA TGCGCCAGCAGCCAAGTTGAGGGGGGGTTTGGTGGCAATCAGCCCCAGCATTTT CASSQVEGGFGGNQPQHF
TRBJ2-7 TRBV7-9 NA NA TGTGCCAGCAGCTCGATAGGGGGTGGCAACCTACCCTACGAGCAGTACTTC CASSSIGGGNLPYEQYF
TRBJ1-5 TRBV28 TRBD1 NA TGTGCCAGCAGTTTAAGTACAGGGGTGAGTCAGCCCCAGCATTTT CASSLSTGVSQPQHF
TRBJ1-5 TRBV6-1 TRBD1 NA TGTGCCAGCAGTGACAGGGGGCCGGTTCAGCCCCAGCATTTT CASSDRGPVQPQHF